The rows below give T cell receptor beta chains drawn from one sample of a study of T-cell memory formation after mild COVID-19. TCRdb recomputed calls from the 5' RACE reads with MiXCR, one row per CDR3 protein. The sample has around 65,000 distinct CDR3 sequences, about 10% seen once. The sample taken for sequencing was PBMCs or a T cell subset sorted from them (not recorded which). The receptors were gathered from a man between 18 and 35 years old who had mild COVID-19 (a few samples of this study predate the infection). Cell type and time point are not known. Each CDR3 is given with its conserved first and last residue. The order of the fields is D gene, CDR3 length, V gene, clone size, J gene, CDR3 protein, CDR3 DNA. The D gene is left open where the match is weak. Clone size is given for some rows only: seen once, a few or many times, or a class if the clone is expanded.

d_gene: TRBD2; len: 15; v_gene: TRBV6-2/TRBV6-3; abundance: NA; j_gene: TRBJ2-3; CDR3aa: CASATQRGSSDTQYF; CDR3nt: TGTGCCAGCGCGACACAGCGGGGGAGTTCAGATACGCAGTATTTT
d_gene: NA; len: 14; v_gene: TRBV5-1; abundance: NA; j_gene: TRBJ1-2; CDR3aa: CASSPPTDNYGYTF; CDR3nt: TGCGCCAGCAGCCCCCCGACGGATAACTATGGCTACACCTTC
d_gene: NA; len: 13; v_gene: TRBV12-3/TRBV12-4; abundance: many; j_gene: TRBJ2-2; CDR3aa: CASSSQLRGELFF; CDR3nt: TGTGCCAGCAGTTCCCAGCTTCGCGGGGAGCTGTTTTTT
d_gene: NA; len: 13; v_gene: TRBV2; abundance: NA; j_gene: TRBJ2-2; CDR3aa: CASKVEVSGELFF; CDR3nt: TGTGCCAGCAAGGTCGAGGTCTCCGGGGAGCTGTTTTTT
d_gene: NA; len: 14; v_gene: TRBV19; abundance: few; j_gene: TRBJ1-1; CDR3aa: CASSPIFGNTEAFF; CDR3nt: TGTGCCAGTAGTCCCATCTTTGGGAACACTGAAGCTTTCTTT
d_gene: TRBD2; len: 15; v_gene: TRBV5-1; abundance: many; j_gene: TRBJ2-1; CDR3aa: CASTDGLAGSNEQFF; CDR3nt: TGCGCCAGCACCGATGGACTAGCGGGTAGCAATGAGCAGTTCTTC
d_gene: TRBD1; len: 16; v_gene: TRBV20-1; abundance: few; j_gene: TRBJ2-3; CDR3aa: CSARAGDRGRTDTQYF; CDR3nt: TGCAGTGCTAGGGCGGGGGACAGGGGGAGGACAGATACGCAGTATTTT
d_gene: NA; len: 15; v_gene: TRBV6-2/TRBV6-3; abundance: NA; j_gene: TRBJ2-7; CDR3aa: CASSYSPAAFYEQYF; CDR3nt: TGTGCCAGCAGTTACAGTCCGGCGGCCTTCTACGAGCAGTACTTC
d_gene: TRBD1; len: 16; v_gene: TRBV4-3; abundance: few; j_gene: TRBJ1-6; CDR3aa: CASSQDEGAGNSPLHF; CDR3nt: TGCGCCAGCAGCCAAGATGAGGGGGCAGGGAATTCACCCCTCCACTTT
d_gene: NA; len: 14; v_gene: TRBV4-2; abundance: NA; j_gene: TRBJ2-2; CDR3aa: CASSQDGQTGELFF; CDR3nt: TGTGCCAGCAGCCAAGATGGACAGACCGGGGAGCTGTTTTTT
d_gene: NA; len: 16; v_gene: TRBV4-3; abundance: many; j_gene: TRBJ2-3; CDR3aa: CASSQEGVGFTDTQYF; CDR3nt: TGCGCCAGCAGCCAAGAGGGGGTCGGGTTTACAGATACGCAGTATTTT
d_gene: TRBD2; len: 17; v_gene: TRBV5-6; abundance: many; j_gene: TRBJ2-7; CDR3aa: CASSWGGLAGFGYEQYF; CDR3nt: TGTGCCAGCAGCTGGGGGGGACTAGCGGGGTTTGGATACGAGCAGTACTTC
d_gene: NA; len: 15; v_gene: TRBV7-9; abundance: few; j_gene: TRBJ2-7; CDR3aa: CASSFGPVPSYEQYF; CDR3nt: TGTGCCAGCAGCTTCGGGCCAGTACCATCCTACGAGCAGTACTTC
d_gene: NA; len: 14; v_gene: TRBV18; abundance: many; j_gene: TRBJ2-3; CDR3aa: CASSPPGATDTQYF; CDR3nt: TGTGCCAGCTCACCACCGGGAGCCACAGATACGCAGTATTTT
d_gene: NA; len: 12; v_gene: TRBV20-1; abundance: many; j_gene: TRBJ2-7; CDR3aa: CSADDNSYEQYF; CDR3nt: TGCAGTGCTGACGACAACTCCTACGAGCAGTACTTC
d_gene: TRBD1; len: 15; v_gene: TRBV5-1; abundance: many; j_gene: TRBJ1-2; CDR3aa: CASSPQGEPDYGYTF; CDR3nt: TGCGCCAGCAGCCCACAGGGGGAACCCGACTATGGCTACACCTTC
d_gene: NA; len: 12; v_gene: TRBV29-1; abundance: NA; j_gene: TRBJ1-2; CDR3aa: CSVRTVNYGYTF; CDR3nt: TGCAGCGTGCGGACGGTCAACTATGGCTACACCTTC
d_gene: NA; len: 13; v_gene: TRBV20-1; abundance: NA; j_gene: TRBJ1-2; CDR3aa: CSARLGGNYGYTF; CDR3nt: TGCAGTGCTCGCCTCGGCGGGAACTATGGCTACACCTTC
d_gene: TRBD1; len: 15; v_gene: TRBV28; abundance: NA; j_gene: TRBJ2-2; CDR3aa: CASRFDDRVAGELFF; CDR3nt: TGTGCCAGCAGATTCGATGACAGGGTAGCCGGGGAGCTGTTTTTT
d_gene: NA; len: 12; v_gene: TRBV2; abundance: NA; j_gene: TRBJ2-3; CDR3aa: CASTEGTDTQYF; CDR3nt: TGTGCCAGCACGGAGGGCACAGATACGCAGTATTTT
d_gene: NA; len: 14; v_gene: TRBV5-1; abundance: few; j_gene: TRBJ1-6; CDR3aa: CASSDGGRNSPLHF; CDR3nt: TGCGCCAGCAGCGACGGGGGCCGGAATTCACCCCTCCACTTT
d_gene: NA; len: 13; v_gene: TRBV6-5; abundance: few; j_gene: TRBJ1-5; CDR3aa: CASSYSTSQPQHF; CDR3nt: TGTGCCAGCAGTTACTCGACGTCCCAGCCCCAGCATTTT
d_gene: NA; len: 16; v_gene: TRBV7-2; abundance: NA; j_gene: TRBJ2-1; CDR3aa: CASSSPPRQTPNEQFF; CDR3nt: TGTGCCAGCAGCTCTCCCCCGCGCCAGACACCCAATGAGCAGTTCTTC
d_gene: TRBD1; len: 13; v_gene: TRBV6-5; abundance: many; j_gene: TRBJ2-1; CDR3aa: CASNGQGGNEQFF; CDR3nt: TGTGCCAGCAATGGACAGGGAGGCAATGAGCAGTTCTTC
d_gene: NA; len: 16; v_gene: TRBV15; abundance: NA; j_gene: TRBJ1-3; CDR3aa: CATSVGGALSGNTIYF; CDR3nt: TGTGCCACCAGCGTCGGGGGCGCATTGTCTGGAAACACCATATATTTT
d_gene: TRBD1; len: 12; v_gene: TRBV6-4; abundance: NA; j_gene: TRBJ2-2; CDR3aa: CANIRGPGELFF; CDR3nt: TGTGCCAACATAAGGGGGCCCGGGGAGCTGTTTTTT
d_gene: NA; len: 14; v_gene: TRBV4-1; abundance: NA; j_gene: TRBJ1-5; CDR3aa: CASSPTPVGQPQHF; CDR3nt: TGCGCCAGCAGCCCTACACCAGTGGGGCAGCCCCAGCATTTT